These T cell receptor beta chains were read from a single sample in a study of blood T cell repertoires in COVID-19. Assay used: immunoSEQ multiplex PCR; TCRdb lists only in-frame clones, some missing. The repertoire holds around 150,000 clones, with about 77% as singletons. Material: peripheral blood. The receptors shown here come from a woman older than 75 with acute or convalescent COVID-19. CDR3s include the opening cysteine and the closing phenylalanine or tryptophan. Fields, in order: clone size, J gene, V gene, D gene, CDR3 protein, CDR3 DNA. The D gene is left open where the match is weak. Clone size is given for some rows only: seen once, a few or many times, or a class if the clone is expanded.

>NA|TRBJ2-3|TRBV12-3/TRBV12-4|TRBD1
CASRTTGADTQYF
TGTGCCAGCAGGACTACAGGGGCAGATACGCAGTATTTT
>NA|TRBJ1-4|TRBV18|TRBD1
CASSYRQGNEKLFF
TGTGCCAGCTCGTACCGACAGGGGAATGAAAAACTGTTTTTT
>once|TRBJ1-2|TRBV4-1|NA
CASSHHLDGGGEGYTF
TGCGCCAGCAGCCATCACCTGGATGGGGGGGGAGAGGGCTACACCTTC
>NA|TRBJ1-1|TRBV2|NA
CASSDRYTEAFF
TGTGCCAGCAGTGACAGGTACACTGAAGCTTTCTTT
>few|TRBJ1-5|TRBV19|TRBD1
CASSGTGGNQPQHF
TGTGCCAGTAGCGGGACAGGGGGCAATCAGCCCCAGCATTTT
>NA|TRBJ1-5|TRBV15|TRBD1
CATSRAGQGDYQPQHF
TGTGCCACCAGCAGAGCTGGACAGGGGGATTATCAGCCCCAGCATTTT
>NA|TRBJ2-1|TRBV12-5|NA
CASGSSSAGSYNEQFF
TGTGCTAGTGGTTCCTCCTCGGCGGGGTCCTACAATGAGCAGTTCTTC
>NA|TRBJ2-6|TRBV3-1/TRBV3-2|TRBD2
CASSQEAGGISGANVLTF
TGTGCCAGCAGCCAAGAAGCGGGAGGTATCTCTGGGGCCAACGTCCTGACTTTC
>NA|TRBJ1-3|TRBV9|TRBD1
CASSVATGGTLSSGNTIYF
TGTGCCAGCAGCGTAGCTACAGGGGGGACGTTGAGCTCTGGAAACACCATATATTTT
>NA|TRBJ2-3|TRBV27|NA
CASKMTGTDTQYF
TGTGCCAGCAAGATGACGGGAACAGATACGCAGTATTTT
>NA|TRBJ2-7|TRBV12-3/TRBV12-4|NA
CASSLRGIGEQYF
TGTGCCAGCAGTTTACGGGGAATCGGCGAGCAGTACTTC
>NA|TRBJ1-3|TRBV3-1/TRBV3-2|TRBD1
CASSQSDRGLYGNTIYF
TGTGCCAGCAGCCAAAGCGACAGGGGGTTATATGGAAACACCATATATTTT
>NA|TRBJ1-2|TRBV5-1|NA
CASSSYISWLSSGYTF
TGCGCCAGCAGCTCCTATATATCTTGGTTGTCCTCGGGCTACACCTTC
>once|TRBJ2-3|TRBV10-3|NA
CAISESDSPGRNTQYF
TGTGCCATCAGTGAGTCCGACAGCCCCGGACGGAATACGCAGTATTTT
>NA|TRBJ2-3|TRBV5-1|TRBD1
CASSDRGEADTQYF
TGCGCCAGCAGCGACAGGGGGGAGGCAGATACGCAGTATTTT
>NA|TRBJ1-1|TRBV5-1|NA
CASSFSGTEAFF
TGCGCCAGCAGCTTTAGTGGCACTGAAGCTTTCTTT
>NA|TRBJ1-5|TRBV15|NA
CATSSGNQPQHF
TGTGCCACCAGCAGCGGTAATCAGCCCCAGCATTTT
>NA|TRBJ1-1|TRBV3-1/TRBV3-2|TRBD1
CASSPRTGRDTEAFF
TGTGCCAGCAGCCCCCGGACAGGGAGGGACACTGAAGCTTTCTTT
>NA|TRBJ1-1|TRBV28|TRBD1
CASSFRDRGRANTEAFF
TGTGCCAGCAGTTTCCGGGACAGGGGGCGCGCGAACACTGAAGCTTTCTTT
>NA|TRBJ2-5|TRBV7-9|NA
CASSLDQGTTVRYQETQYF
TGTGCCAGCAGCTTAGATCAGGGGACGACCGTGAGGTACCAAGAGACCCAGTACTTC
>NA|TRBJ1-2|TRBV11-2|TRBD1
CASSVQGGGYTF
TGTGCCAGCAGCGTACAGGGGGGCGGCTACACCTTC
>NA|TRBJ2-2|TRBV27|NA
CASRRRGTGELFF
TGTGCCAGCAGAAGACGGGGCACCGGGGAGCTGTTTTTT
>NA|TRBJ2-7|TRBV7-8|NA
CASSLRRDRSYEQYF
TGTGCCAGCAGCTTAAGGAGGGACCGCTCCTACGAGCAGTACTTC
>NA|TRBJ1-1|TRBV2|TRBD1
CASKGALGTGGTEAFF
TGTGCCAGCAAAGGGGCCTTGGGGACAGGGGGCACTGAAGCTTTCTTT
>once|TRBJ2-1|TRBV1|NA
CTSSQVRTSGGNEQFF
TGCACCAGCAGCCAAGTACGGACTAGCGGGGGCAATGAGCAGTTCTTC
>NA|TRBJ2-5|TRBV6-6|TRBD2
CASSYPSGGAETQYF
TGTGCCAGCAGTTACCCTAGCGGGGGGGCCGAGACCCAGTACTTC
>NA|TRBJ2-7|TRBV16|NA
CASSLLIAGEQYF
TGTGCCAGCAGCCTCCTTATAGCCGGGGAGCAGTACTTC
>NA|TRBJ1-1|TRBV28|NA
CASSHPRQTINTEAFF
TGTGCCAGCAGCCACCCCCGACAGACCATCAACACTGAAGCTTTCTTT
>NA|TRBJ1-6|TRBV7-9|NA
CASSSTGGRSVSPLHF
TGTGCCAGCAGCTCGACGGGGGGCCGATCGGTTTCACCCCTCCACTTT
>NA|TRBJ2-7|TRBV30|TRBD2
CAWSVSAGYEQYF
TGTGCCTGGAGTGTGTCAGCGGGGTACGAGCAGTACTTC